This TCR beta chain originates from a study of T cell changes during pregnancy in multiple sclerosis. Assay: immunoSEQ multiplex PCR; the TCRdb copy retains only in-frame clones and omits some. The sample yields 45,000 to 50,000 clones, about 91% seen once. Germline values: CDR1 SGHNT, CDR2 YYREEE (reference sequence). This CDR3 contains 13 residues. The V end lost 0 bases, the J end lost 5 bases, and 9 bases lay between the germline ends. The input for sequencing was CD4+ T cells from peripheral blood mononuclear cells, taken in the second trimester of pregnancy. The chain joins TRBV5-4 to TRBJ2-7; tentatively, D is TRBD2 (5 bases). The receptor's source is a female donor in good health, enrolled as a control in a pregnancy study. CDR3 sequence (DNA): TGTGCCAGCAGCTTGGTGGCGGGCCACGAGCAGTACTTC. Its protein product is CASSLVAGHEQYF.